Listed below are T cell receptor beta chains from one sample, sequenced in a study of T cells in localized non-small cell lung cancer. Using immunoSEQ multiplex PCR, the repertoire was profiled, and TCRdb retains in-frame clones only, with some absent. This table holds about 78,000 clones, roughly four fifths found once. The specimen was peripheral blood, collected before any cancer treatment. Receptors were obtained from a man aged 35 to 69 with stage I lung adenocarcinoma. CDR3s include the opening cysteine and the closing phenylalanine or tryptophan. Fields, in order: V gene, D gene, clone size, J gene, CDR3 DNA, CDR3 protein. The D gene is left open where the match is weak. Size tells how often a clone was seen (once, few, many) or the class of an expanded clone, and some rows leave it out.

V gene: TRBV18; D gene: .; clone size: .; J gene: TRBJ1-2; CDR3 DNA: TGTGCCAGCTCACCGGGTTCAGGGACGGGCGGCACCTTC; CDR3 protein: CASSPGSGTGGTF
V gene: TRBV2; D gene: TRBD1; clone size: .; J gene: TRBJ1-5; CDR3 DNA: TGTGCCAGCAGTATACAATACCTGTTACAGGGGGCGTTTCAGCCCCAGCATTTT; CDR3 protein: CASSIQYLLQGAFQPQHF
V gene: TRBV6-5; D gene: .; clone size: once; J gene: TRBJ1-6; CDR3 DNA: TGTGCCAGCACCCGGGAGGCAAATTCACCCCTCCACTTT; CDR3 protein: CASTREANSPLHF
V gene: TRBV5-1; D gene: TRBD1; clone size: .; J gene: TRBJ2-5; CDR3 DNA: TGCGCCAGCAGCTCGACAGGGGGCGAAGGGACCCAGTACTTC; CDR3 protein: CASSSTGGEGTQYF
V gene: TRBV18; D gene: .; clone size: .; J gene: TRBJ2-3; CDR3 DNA: TGTGCCAGCTCAGACACATGGCGCACAGATACGCAGTATTTT; CDR3 protein: CASSDTWRTDTQYF
V gene: TRBV4-1; D gene: .; clone size: .; J gene: TRBJ1-2; CDR3 DNA: TGCGCCAGCAGCCAAGCGCCAGGGCCTTTCGATGGCTACACCTTC; CDR3 protein: CASSQAPGPFDGYTF
V gene: TRBV5-1; D gene: TRBD2; clone size: .; J gene: TRBJ2-7; CDR3 DNA: TGCGCCAGCAGCCGGGAGGGCTTCTACGAGCAGTACTTC; CDR3 protein: CASSREGFYEQYF
V gene: TRBV28; D gene: .; clone size: .; J gene: TRBJ2-1; CDR3 DNA: TGTGCCAGCACCCTGGGTGGGAGCGGTTACAATGAGCAGTTCTTC; CDR3 protein: CASTLGGSGYNEQFF
V gene: TRBV19; D gene: TRBD1; clone size: .; J gene: TRBJ1-1; CDR3 DNA: TGTGCCAGTAGTATCGGGACAGCGAGAGTGAACACTGAAGCTTTCTTT; CDR3 protein: CASSIGTARVNTEAFF
V gene: TRBV6-6; D gene: TRBD1; clone size: .; J gene: TRBJ1-5; CDR3 DNA: TGTGCCAGCGGGGACAGGGGGATCCCGGCTCAGCCCCAGCATTTT; CDR3 protein: CASGDRGIPAQPQHF
V gene: TRBV4-1; D gene: .; clone size: few; J gene: TRBJ2-1; CDR3 DNA: TGCGCCAGCAGCCAAGATAGGGCAGAGCAGTTCTTC; CDR3 protein: CASSQDRAEQFF
V gene: TRBV5-1; D gene: TRBD1; clone size: .; J gene: TRBJ2-7; CDR3 DNA: TGCGCCAGCAGCTTGAACAGGGGATCGGGCGAGCAGTACTTC; CDR3 protein: CASSLNRGSGEQYF
V gene: TRBV7-9; D gene: .; clone size: .; J gene: TRBJ2-1; CDR3 DNA: TGTGCCAGCAGCTTCTTCTTAAACAGGGACAACTACAATGAGCAGTTCTTC; CDR3 protein: CASSFFLNRDNYNEQFF
V gene: TRBV11-2; D gene: .; clone size: .; J gene: TRBJ1-4; CDR3 DNA: TGTGCCAGCAGCCTCACGGGGGGCACAACTAATGAAAAACTGTTTTTT; CDR3 protein: CASSLTGGTTNEKLFF
V gene: TRBV6-5; D gene: .; clone size: .; J gene: TRBJ1-2; CDR3 DNA: TGTGCCAGCAGTTACTCGGGCCGGAGGGGATATGGCTACACCTTC; CDR3 protein: CASSYSGRRGYGYTF
V gene: TRBV19; D gene: TRBD1; clone size: few; J gene: TRBJ1-2; CDR3 DNA: TGTGCCAGTAGTCCCCGGGACAGGCGCTATGGCTACACCTTC; CDR3 protein: CASSPRDRRYGYTF
V gene: TRBV6-1; D gene: TRBD1; clone size: .; J gene: TRBJ2-7; CDR3 DNA: TGTGCCAGCAGTGGACAGGGGTTCTCCTACGAGCAGTACTTC; CDR3 protein: CASSGQGFSYEQYF
V gene: TRBV11-2; D gene: TRBD1; clone size: .; J gene: TRBJ1-4; CDR3 DNA: TGTGCCAGCAGCTTAAAGGGGACAGGGCGGAATGAAAAACTGTTTTTT; CDR3 protein: CASSLKGTGRNEKLFF
V gene: TRBV25-1; D gene: .; clone size: .; J gene: TRBJ1-3; CDR3 DNA: TGTGCCAGCACTCGTTCTGGAAACACCATATATTTT; CDR3 protein: CASTRSGNTIYF
V gene: TRBV14; D gene: .; clone size: .; J gene: TRBJ2-7; CDR3 DNA: TGTGCCAGCAGCCAAGCCAGGGTGGGCGAGCAGTACTTC; CDR3 protein: CASSQARVGEQYF